The T cell receptor (beta chain) under discussion was sequenced for a study of T-cell reconstitution after alpha-beta-depleted transplantation in children. The TCRbeta library incorporated unique molecular identifiers. TCRdb ran MiXCR on the PCR reads and lists one entry per CDR3 protein. The sample holds around 380,000 distinct CDR3 sequences, approximately 11% seen once. Trimming shortened V by 5 bases and J by 3 bases, and 7 bases separated the two germline ends. This CDR3 has 12 amino acids. Germline loops: CDR1 SNHLY, CDR2 FYNNEI. Of note for this clonotype: A read error is possible here, since a much larger clone lies one base away.

The sample here was PBMCs from the stem cell graft donor, taken from the stem cell graft. This TCR was sampled from a human donor who donated a stem cell graft to a child with acute myeloid leukemia. V gene TRBV2 combines with J gene TRBJ1-1; tentative D call: TRBD1 (5 bases). This chain's CDR3 is CASSSRDTEAFF. The CDR3 bases are TGTGCCAGCAGTTCCAGGGACACTGAAGCTTTCTTT. The entire variable domain, with the rest obtained from reference TRBV2 and TRBJ1-1, is as follows: EPEVTQTPSHQVTQMGQEVILRCVPISNHLYFYWYRQILGQKVEFLVSFYNNEISEKSEIFDDQFSVERPDGSNFTLKIRSTKLEDSAMYFCASSSRDTEAFFGQGTRLTVV.